This T cell receptor (beta chain) was sequenced during a study of T cell repertoires in cytomegalovirus infection. Study in general: CMV infection plus the matching HLA type was flagged by public TCR beta signatures.

Regarding this clonotype: Antigen: not known.

TCRdb recomputed calls from the reads with MiXCR, one row per CDR3 protein. The repertoire has 150,000 to 180,000 distinct CDR3 sequences, around 24% of them found once; the top ten carry approximately 10%. The CDR3 sequence is 14 residues long. The germline V gene encodes CDR1 SGHNT and CDR2 YYREEE (reference sequence). V was pared by 4 bases and J by 4 bases, with 3 bases of the junction left unmatched. Study conclusions and caveats: Frequencies of public TCR beta families were cumulated, and this identified carriers of CMV plus the relevant HLA. Predominance within the ex vivo response was attributable to HLA-C-restricted CMV-specific TCR beta clonotypes.

The V gene is TRBV5-4, the J gene TRBJ2-5, with 11 bases that match TRBD1. The source is a human donor in good health (CMV status not recorded). Some clones in this sample may be carry-over from other donors' samples. Sequencing was performed on PBMCs. In DNA, the CDR3 is TGTGCCAGCAGCGCTGGACAGGGGGCAGAGACCCAGTACTTC. As protein: CASSAGQGAETQYF.